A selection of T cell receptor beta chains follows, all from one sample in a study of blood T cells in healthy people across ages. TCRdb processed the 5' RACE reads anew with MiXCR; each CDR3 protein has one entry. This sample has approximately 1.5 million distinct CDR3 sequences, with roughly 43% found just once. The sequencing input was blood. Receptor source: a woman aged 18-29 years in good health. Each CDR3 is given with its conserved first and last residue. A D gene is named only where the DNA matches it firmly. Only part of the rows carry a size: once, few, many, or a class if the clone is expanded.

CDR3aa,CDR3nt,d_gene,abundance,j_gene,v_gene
CASSKSGGGTQWELFF,TGTGCCAGCAGCAAATCGGGGGGCGGTACTCAATGGGAACTGTTTTTT,-,few,TRBJ1-4,TRBV21-1
CASSEVQAREKLFF,TGTGCCAGCAGTGAAGTACAAGCGCGGGAAAAACTGTTTTTT,-,-,TRBJ1-4,TRBV6-1
CASSVEPSGRAIQFF,TGTGCCAGCAGCGTAGAACCTAGCGGGAGGGCCATTCAGTTCTTC,TRBD2,few,TRBJ2-1,TRBV9
CASSHTVTREDYGYTF,TGTGCCAGCAGCCATACAGTGACCCGAGAAGACTATGGCTACACCTTC,-,-,TRBJ1-2,TRBV9
CASSLAGGGGTDTQYF,TGTGCCAGCAGTTTAGCGGGGGGCGGGGGCACAGATACGCAGTATTTT,TRBD2,few,TRBJ2-3,TRBV7-2
CANSLVRGGSFYGYTF,TGTGCCAACAGCTTAGTGCGTGGCGGGTCTTTCTATGGCTACACCTTC,-,-,TRBJ1-2,TRBV7-8
CSASEQLAEAFF,TGCAGTGCTAGCGAGCAACTTGCTGAAGCTTTCTTT,-,-,TRBJ1-1,TRBV20-1
CASSVAGQTYEQYF,TGTGCCAGCAGCGTGGCCGGACAGACCTACGAGCAGTACTTC,-,few,TRBJ2-7,TRBV9
CSSSLWATYEQYF,TGTTCCAGCAGCTTATGGGCCACCTACGAGCAGTACTTC,-,-,TRBJ2-7,TRBV7-9
CASSFATSGRDEQYF,TGTGCCAGCAGCTTCGCAACTAGCGGGAGAGATGAGCAGTACTTC,TRBD2,-,TRBJ2-5,TRBV7-2
CASSTSQGALYEQYF,TGTGCCAGCAGCACCTCACAGGGGGCACTATACGAGCAGTACTTC,TRBD1,few,TRBJ2-7,TRBV3-1
CSARDTSGRKTQYF,TGCAGTGCTAGAGATACTAGCGGGAGAAAGACCCAGTACTTC,TRBD2,-,TRBJ2-5,TRBV20-1
CASSYPGGGHTEAFF,TGTGCCAGCAGTTACCCCGGCGGGGGTCACACTGAAGCTTTCTTT,-,once,TRBJ1-1,TRBV6-6
CASSPRTGVYEQYF,TGTGCCAGCAGCCCAAGGACAGGTGTCTACGAGCAGTACTTC,TRBD1,few,TRBJ2-7,TRBV7-9
CSVRRRVGLGEQYF,TGCAGCGTTCGACGACGAGTTGGGTTAGGCGAGCAGTACTTC,-,-,TRBJ2-7,TRBV29-1
CATSDLGQGHNEQFF,TGTGCCACCAGTGATTTGGGGCAGGGACACAATGAGCAGTTCTTC,-,-,TRBJ2-1,TRBV24-1
CASSEATLGDTQYF,TGTGCCAGCAGTGAGGCCACCCTCGGAGATACGCAGTATTTT,-,few,TRBJ2-3,TRBV2
CASRKLASQETQYF,TGCGCCAGCAGAAAGCTAGCGTCCCAAGAGACCCAGTACTTC,-,-,TRBJ2-5,TRBV5-1
CASSPLGVAGAKYF,TGTGCCAGCAGCCCACTCGGGGTAGCGGGGGCCAAGTATTTT,TRBD2,-,TRBJ2-3,TRBV14
CASSADNHNEQYF,TGTGCCAGCAGCGCAGACAACCACAATGAGCAGTACTTC,-,-,TRBJ2-7,TRBV7-2
CSAPDRVYEQYF,TGCAGTGCCCCTGACAGGGTGTACGAGCAGTACTTC,TRBD1,-,TRBJ2-7,TRBV20-1
CASSSPNERHSTQFF,TGTGCCAGCAGTTCGCCAAACGAGCGACACTCGACCCAGTTCTTC,-,-,TRBJ2-1,TRBV6-6
CASSLVLFGTGGVDEQYF,TGTGCCAGCAGCTTAGTCCTTTTTGGGACAGGGGGCGTTGACGAGCAGTACTTC,TRBD1,-,TRBJ2-7,TRBV7-2
CASSLGNGYTF,TGTGCCAGCAGCTTAGGGAATGGCTACACCTTC,-,many,TRBJ1-2,TRBV12-3/TRBV12-4
CASRKSRTDTQYF,TGTGCCAGCAGGAAGAGCCGCACAGATACGCAGTATTTT,-,-,TRBJ2-3,TRBV6-1
CASSQDGSYGYTF,TGCGCCAGCAGCCAAGATGGGAGTTATGGCTACACCTTC,-,few,TRBJ1-2,TRBV4-1
CASSLGATSGNTDTQYF,TGTGCCAGCAGCTTAGGGGCGACTAGCGGAAACACAGATACGCAGTATTTT,TRBD2,-,TRBJ2-3,TRBV7-2
CASTPLTDSPLHF,TGTGCCAGCACACCCCTTACGGATTCACCCCTCCACTTT,-,-,TRBJ1-6,TRBV18
CASSVTTSGVETQYF,TGTGCCAGCAGCGTAACGACTAGCGGGGTAGAGACCCAGTACTTC,TRBD2,few,TRBJ2-5,TRBV9
CSAPGTGAQDTQYF,TGCAGTGCCCCCGGGACAGGGGCGCAAGATACGCAGTATTTT,TRBD1,few,TRBJ2-3,TRBV20-1
CASSLSGGQFRQYF,TGTGCCAGCAGCTTGTCGGGAGGACAATTCAGGCAGTACTTC,TRBD2,-,TRBJ2-7,TRBV7-9
CASSPWTGGPYEQYF,TGTGCCAGCAGTCCCTGGACAGGGGGCCCCTACGAGCAGTACTTC,TRBD1,-,TRBJ2-7,TRBV11-2
CSASDRRSNQPQHF,TGCAGTGCTAGCGACCGGAGGAGCAATCAGCCCCAGCATTTT,-,-,TRBJ1-5,TRBV20-1
CASSEVRGMGSGELFF,TGTGCCAGCAGTGAAGTACGGGGAATGGGGAGCGGGGAGCTGTTTTTT,-,few,TRBJ2-2,TRBV6-1
CASRKDISYEQYF,TGTGCCAGCAGGAAAGACATTTCCTACGAGCAGTACTTC,-,few,TRBJ2-7,TRBV6-6
CASSYSGTSGGYTF,TGTGCCAGCAGTTACTCGGGGACGTCGGGAGGCTACACCTTC,-,-,TRBJ1-2,TRBV6-5
CASSAHGTPNTEAFF,TGCGCCAGCAGTGCCCACGGGACACCTAACACTGAAGCTTTCTTT,-,-,TRBJ1-1,TRBV10-1
CASSTGQLSINEQFF,TGCGCCAGCAGCACGGGACAACTCTCTATCAATGAGCAGTTCTTC,-,-,TRBJ2-1,TRBV4-3
CASSQVRGGIYEQYF,TGCGCCAGCAGCCAAGTGCGGGGGGGGATCTATGAGCAGTACTTC,TRBD2,once,TRBJ2-7,TRBV4-1
CASSQDSGGQHNQPQHF,TGCGCCAGCAGCCAAGATTCGGGAGGACAGCACAATCAGCCCCAGCATTTT,-,few,TRBJ1-5,TRBV4-1
CASSEAGYPLYEQYF,TGTGCCAGCAGTGAAGCTGGGTACCCCCTCTACGAGCAGTACTTC,-,-,TRBJ2-7,TRBV2
CASSLSGGSYTF,TGTGCCAGCAGTTTATCCGGCGGCAGCTACACCTTC,-,few,TRBJ1-2,TRBV27
CASRFGDYQPQHF,TGTGCCAGCAGGTTCGGCGATTATCAGCCCCAGCATTTT,-,few,TRBJ1-5,TRBV25-1
CARQAGGQYEQYF,TGTGCCAGACAAGCGGGAGGCCAATACGAGCAGTACTTC,TRBD2,few,TRBJ2-7,TRBV27